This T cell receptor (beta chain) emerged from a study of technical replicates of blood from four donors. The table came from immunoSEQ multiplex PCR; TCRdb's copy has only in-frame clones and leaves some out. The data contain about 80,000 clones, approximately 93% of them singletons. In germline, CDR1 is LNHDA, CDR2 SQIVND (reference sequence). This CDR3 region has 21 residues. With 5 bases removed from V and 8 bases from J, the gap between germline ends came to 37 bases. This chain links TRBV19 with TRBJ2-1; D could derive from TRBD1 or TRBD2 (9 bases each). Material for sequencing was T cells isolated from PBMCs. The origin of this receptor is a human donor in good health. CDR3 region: CASSSPPGQGGREGLRDEQFF. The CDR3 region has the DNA TGTGCCAGTAGTTCCCCTCCGGGACAGGGTGGGCGGGAGGGCCTTCGGGATGAGCAGTTCTTC.